This TCR beta chain was sequenced for a study of blood T cell repertoires in COVID-19. About the study: Donors in the United States, Italy and Spain gave samples during acute or convalescent COVID-19. T cells, B-cell-depleted T cells, or PBMCs supplied cDNA or gDNA.

The table lists this clone with a few counts. Looked up from germline, CDR1 is ENHRY and CDR2 is SYGVKD. The germline V and J ends were trimmed by 3 bases and 11 bases, with 18 bases remaining between them. The CDR3 is 14 amino acids. Per the authors' pipeline: It was from reference gene primer amplification that nucleated cell counts were estimated. TCRdb keeps only in-frame clones here, not all; method: immunoSEQ multiplex PCR. That table is the source of V, J and clone size, and D and trimming were worked out from the DNA. The data hold tens of thousands of clones, with 75% to 85% observed a single time.

The sequenced sample consisted of peripheral blood. The chain recombines TRBV10-3 with TRBJ2-3; D possibly corresponds to TRBD2 (5 bases). This receptor was obtained from a woman over 75 with acute or convalescent COVID-19. This CDR3 is CAISESQPEVGQYF. CDR3 bases: TGTGCCATCAGTGAAAGCCAGCCGGAGGTTGGGCAGTATTTT.